Each of the 5 T cell receptor beta chains below was sequenced from the same sample in a study of CD4 T cells in relation to SARS-CoV-2 and coronaviruses. Clones were read by immunoSEQ multiplex PCR, and TCRdb kept only the in-frame ones, dropping some. Of roughly 18,000 clones in the sample, 65% to 75% are singletons; the top ten hold approximately 28%. Unexposed donor CD4+ T cells date from about 2011-2018, before the COVID-19 pandemic. Isolation of CD4+ T cells took place after nine to ten days in culture. What these receptors recognize is not known. Source material: CD4+ T cells from PBMCs, cultured in vitro. The receptors stem from a human donor in good health.

This clone turned up a few times. This chain joins TRBV11-3 and TRBJ1-1; D uncertain. V was cut by 6 bases and J by 3 bases, with 11 bases left in between. CDR1 and CDR2 (germline): SGHNT, YENEEA. The CDR3 consists of 13 residues. The CDR3 nucleotides are TGTGCCAGCAGGCTAAGGATGGACACTGAAGCTTTCTTT. It translates to CASRLRMDTEAFF.

The CDR3 DNA reads as TGCGCCAGCGGCGTAGACCGGGACAGGGGGATGGAGGGCCAAGAGACCCAGTACTTC. It translates to CASGVDRDRGMEGQETQYF. This chain connects TRBV4-1 to TRBJ2-5; TRBD1 agrees at 11 bases. CDR1 and CDR2 from the germline V gene are MGHRA and YSYEKL. The CDR3 runs to 19 residues. V was pared by 8 bases and J by 1 base, with 18 bases of the junction left unmatched.

The rearrangement uses TRBV5-4 and TRBJ1-2, with D possibly TRBD1 on 6 matching bases. V gave up 3 bases and J gave up 7 bases, with 19 bases separating them. CDR1 and CDR2 (germline): SGHNT, YYREEE (reference sequence). The CDR3 extends over 15 amino acids. The CDR3 DNA reads TGTGCCAGCAGCTCGGCGAAGGACAGTGTGGGTGGCTACACCTTC. Protein: CASSSAKDSVGGYTF.

The chain carries TRBV4-1 and TRBJ1-1, with 9 bases matching TRBD1. Trimming removed 1 base from V and 0 bases from J; junction bases left unmatched: 6. CDR3 length: 17 amino acids. Germline CDR1 and CDR2: MGHRA and YSYEKL. The CDR3 is CASSQAGQGVMNTEAFF. DNA of the CDR3: TGCGCCAGCAGCCAAGCGGGACAGGGTGTCATGAACACTGAAGCTTTCTTT.

This clone was seen more than once but under ten times. The chain links TRBV12-3 or TRBV12-4 to TRBJ2-6; D is uncertain. Trimming removed 7 bases at V and 0 bases at J, with 4 bases between. The CDR3 is made up of 13 amino acids. Here the CDR3 reads CASTGSGANVLTF. CDR3 nucleotides: TGTGCCAGCACCGGCTCTGGGGCCAACGTCCTGACTTTC.